Following are 9 T cell receptor beta chains from one sample sequenced in a study of blood T cells in healthy people across ages. A second PCR of 7 to 11 cycles used a sample-barcoded 5' primer and a J-beta primer mix. One entry per CDR3 protein, called by TCRdb with MiXCR from the 5' RACE reads. Seen here are about a million distinct CDR3 sequences, roughly 51% observed once, and the top ten hold around a fifth. Sequencing was carried out using blood. The source is a woman aged 55-75 years in good health.

The chain links TRBV27 to TRBJ1-5; unclear D gene. Germline CDR1 and CDR2: MNHEY and SMNVEV (reference sequence). V lost 7 bases and J lost 1, with 8 bases in between. The CDR3 length is 13 residues. The CDR3 region is CASTAGSNQPQHF. The CDR3 bases are TGTGCCAGCACCGCCGGGAGCAATCAGCCCCAGCATTTT.

This chain links TRBV30 with TRBJ2-4; 9 bases are a match to TRBD2. The DNA matches TRBJ2-7 better at its end, which makes the J call doubtful. The CDR3 has 12 residues. CDR1 and CDR2 (germline): GTSNPN, SVGIG (reference sequence). The CDR3 sequence: CACLAGHYEQYF. The CDR3 coding sequence is TGTGCCTGCCTAGCGGGACACTACGAGCAGTACTTC.

V usage is TRBV4-1 and J usage is TRBJ1-1; no clear D gene. Germline V lookup: CDR1 MGHRA, CDR2 YSYEKL. V shed 1 base and J shed 7 bases, with 7 bases lying between them. This CDR3 has 12 residues. CDR3 residues: CASSQVGSEAFF. DNA for the CDR3: TGCGCCAGCAGCCAAGTAGGCAGTGAAGCTTTCTTT.

This clonotype has more than one count but fewer than ten. The chain carries TRBV10-3 and TRBJ2-3, with 14 nucleotides matching TRBD2. With 2 bases clipped from V and 6 bases from J, the junction kept 1 base outside the gene matches. The CDR3 runs 15 residues. Germline CDR1 reads ENHRY; CDR2 reads SYGVKD. The CDR3 sequence is CAISEGLAGGDTQYF. CDR3 DNA: TGTGCCATCAGTGAGGGACTAGCGGGAGGTGATACGCAGTATTTT.

V and J are TRBV25-1 and TRBJ2-1; possibly TRBD2 for D (6 bases). V lost 7 bases, J lost 7 bases, and 14 bases lay in between. The CDR3 is 13 amino acids. Looked up from germline, CDR1 is MGHDK and CDR2 is SYGVNS. CDR3 bases: TGTGCCAGCAAGACGGGAGTTAGTAATGAGCAGTTCTTC. Its translation: CASKTGVSNEQFF.

The rearrangement joins TRBV29-1 to TRBJ2-4; D may match TRBD1 or TRBD2 (5 bases each). The DNA matches TRBJ2-7 better at its end, which makes the J call doubtful. This CDR3 region has 10 residues. Per germline, CDR1 SQVTM and CDR2 ANQGSEA. CDR3 loop: CSVGDREQYF. The CDR3 nucleotides read TGCAGCGTCGGGGACCGCGAGCAGTACTTC.

The CDR3 nucleotides are TGTGCCAGCAGACTCCGAAAGAGCGGGAGTTCCTACGAGCAGTACTTC. It specifies CASRLRKSGSSYEQYF. The rearrangement joins TRBV3-1 to TRBJ2-7; the match to TRBD2 covers 8 bases. V gave up 6 bases and J gave up 1 base; unmatched junction bases: 11. This CDR3 spans 16 amino acids. Per the germline V gene, CDR1 is LGHDT and CDR2 is YNNKEL (reference sequence).

This clonotype was seen a single time. This sequence joins TRBV7-2 and TRBJ1-6; 8 bases agree with TRBD1. J was trimmed by 10 bases and V by 5 bases; bases with no gene match: 7. The CDR3 is made up of 14 amino acids. Per germline, CDR1 SGHTA and CDR2 FQGNSA. The CDR3 loop is CASSQRQGSSPLHF. The DNA for the CDR3 is TGTGCCAGCAGCCAACGACAGGGGAGCTCACCCCTCCACTTT.

The V and J genes are TRBV7-2 and TRBJ2-3, with 13 nucleotides matching TRBD2. In germline, CDR1 is SGHTA, CDR2 FQGNSA. The V and J ends lost 2 bases and 2 bases, in that order; junction bases with no gene match: 4. This CDR3 has 17 residues. Here the CDR3 reads CASSLRLAGGLTDTQYF. The DNA for the CDR3 is TGTGCCAGCAGCTTAAGACTAGCGGGAGGTCTCACAGATACGCAGTATTTT.